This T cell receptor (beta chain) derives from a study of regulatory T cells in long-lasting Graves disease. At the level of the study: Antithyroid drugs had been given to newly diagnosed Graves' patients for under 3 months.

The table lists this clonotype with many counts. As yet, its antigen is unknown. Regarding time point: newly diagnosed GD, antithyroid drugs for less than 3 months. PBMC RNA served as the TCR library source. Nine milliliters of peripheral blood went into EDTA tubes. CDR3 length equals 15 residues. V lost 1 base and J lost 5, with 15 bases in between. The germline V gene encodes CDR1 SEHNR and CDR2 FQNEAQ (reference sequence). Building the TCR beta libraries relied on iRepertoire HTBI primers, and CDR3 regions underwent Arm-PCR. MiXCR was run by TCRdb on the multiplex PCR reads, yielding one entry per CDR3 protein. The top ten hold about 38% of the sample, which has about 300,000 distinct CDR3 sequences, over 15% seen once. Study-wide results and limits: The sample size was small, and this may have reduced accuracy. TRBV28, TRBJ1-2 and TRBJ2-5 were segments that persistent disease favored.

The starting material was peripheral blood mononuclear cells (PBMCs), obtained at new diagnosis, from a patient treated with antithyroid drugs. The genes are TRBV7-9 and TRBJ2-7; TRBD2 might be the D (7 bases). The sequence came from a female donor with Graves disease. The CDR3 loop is CASSLEGEGLDEQYF. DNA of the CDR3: TGTGCCAGCAGCTTAGAGGGGGAGGGCCTTGACGAGCAGTACTTC.